Listed here are 13 T cell receptor beta chains from one sample, sequenced in a study of T cells expressing NK-cell markers. TCRdb reprocessed the 5' RACE reads, keeping one entry per CDR3 protein, no DNA. The sample table sets out about 460,000 distinct CDR3 sequences. Input material: blood T cells: a sorted CD56 or NKG2C T cell subset, CD4+ or CD8+ T cells, or bulk PBMC T cells (not recorded which). These receptors were collected from a woman aged 45 to 65 in good health.

The genes are TRBV6-1 and TRBJ1-1. CDR3 length: 13 residues. Germline loops: CDR1 MNHNS, CDR2 SASEGT. The CDR3 loop is CASSVRREAEAFF.

V gene TRBV7-9 combines with J gene TRBJ2-3; TCRdb designates TRBD1, a call that cannot be tested without DNA. The CDR3 is 15 amino acids. Germline CDR1 is SEHNR and CDR2 is FQNEAQ (reference sequence). CDR3 sequence reads: CASSLDKGESYTQYF. Variable domain in full (rest from reference TRBV7-9 and TRBJ2-3): DTGVSQNPRHKITKRGQNVTFRCDPISEHNRLYWYRQTLGQGPEFLTYFQNEAQLEKSRLLSDRFSAERPKGSFSTLEIQRTEQGDSAMYLCASSLDKGESYTQYFGPGTRLTVL.

This chain uses TRBV25-1 with TRBJ1-1. Germline CDR1 MGHDK, CDR2 SYGVNS. CDR3 length: 11 residues. The CDR3 is CATRGSTEAFF. Complete variable domain (other parts from reference TRBV25-1 and TRBJ1-1): EADIYQTPRYLVIGTGKKITLECSQTMGHDKMYWYQQDPGMELHLIHYSYGVNSTEKGDLSSESTVSRIRTEHFPLTLESARPSHTSQYLCATRGSTEAFFGQGTRLTVV.

The chain employs TRBV18 and TRBJ2-1; the D call from TCRdb, TRBD1, cannot be confirmed without DNA. The germline gives CDR1 KGHSH, CDR2 LQKENI. This CDR3 is 17 amino acids long. The CDR3 here is CASSRDRGASSYNEQFF. Full variable domain (rest looked up from reference TRBV18 and TRBJ2-1): NAGVMQNPRHLVRRRGQEARLRCSPMKGHSHVYWYRQLPEEGLKFMVYLQKENIIDESGMPKERFSAEFPKEGPSILRIQQVVRGDSAAYFCASSRDRGASSYNEQFFGPGTRLTVL.

The chain uses TRBV24-1 and TRBJ2-3; TCRdb outputs TRBD1, but without DNA this stays unchecked. Germline CDR1 reads KGHDR; CDR2 reads SFDVKD. The CDR3 covers 16 residues. CDR3 region: CATSDPGGQGVDTQYF.

The rearrangement uses TRBV4-1 and TRBJ2-7. The germline V gene has CDR1 MGHRA and CDR2 YSYEKL. This CDR3 region has 13 residues. CDR3 loop: CASSQPGRYEQYF.

This chain connects TRBV23-1 to TRBJ2-7. TRBV23-1 is filed as an ORF, its function uncertain. This CDR3 region has 15 residues. This CDR3 reads CASSHTHAIQYEQYF.

The V call is TRBV18, the J call TRBJ1-2; TCRdb outputs TRBD1, but without DNA this stays unchecked. This CDR3 has 15 residues. CDR1 is KGHSH, CDR2 LQKENI, per germline. The CDR3 sequence is CASSPGQGTNYGYTF.

The gene calls are TRBV12-3 or TRBV12-4 and TRBJ1-5; TCRdb indicates TRBD1, and absent DNA this call remains unverified. The CDR3 is 13 residues long. The CDR3 loop reads CASSFGGFQPQHF.

This rearrangement joins TRBV5-1 to TRBJ2-1; TCRdb names TRBD1, which stays unverified in the absence of DNA. The CDR3 contains 12 residues. Looked up from germline, CDR1 is SGHRS and CDR2 is YFSETQ. The chain's CDR3 is CASSLGLGKEFF.

V usage is TRBV27 and J usage is TRBJ2-1; TCRdb designates TRBD2, a call that cannot be tested without DNA. CDR1 and CDR2 (germline): MNHEY, SMNVEV (reference sequence). The CDR3 contains 13 residues. The CDR3 protein is CASTKGGGDEQFF.

This chain joins TRBV13 and TRBJ2-1; as DNA is missing, the TRBD2 call by TCRdb cannot be tested. CDR3 length: 17 amino acids. CDR1 is PRHDT and CDR2 is FYEKMQ in the germline V gene (reference sequence). The CDR3 here is CASRGSGAGVSYNEQFF.

The rearrangement joins TRBV4-1 to TRBJ2-4; lacking DNA, the TRBD2 call made by TCRdb goes unchecked. Germline V gene data show CDR1 as MGHRA and CDR2 as YSYEKL. The CDR3 contains 16 residues. CDR3 region: CASSPQNGGIRNIQYF.